The 10 T cell receptor beta chains below were found in one sample sequenced in a study. TCRdb called the RT-PCR reads again in MiXCR, with one record for every CDR3 protein. There are hundreds of thousands of distinct CDR3 sequences in the sample; 13% to 15% occur only once, and 3.6% lies in the top ten. The specimen was memory CD4+ T cells from blood. The receptor set was obtained from a female donor in good health, serving as a healthy control.

The chain uses TRBV20-1 and TRBJ2-1, with unresolved D. Trimming took off 2 bases at V and 3 bases at J, with 14 bases between the two ends. The CDR3 consists of 15 residues. Germline values: CDR1 DFQATT, CDR2 SNEGSKA (reference sequence). For the CDR3, the DNA is TGCAGTGCTAGATCCATCTTAGGGCTCTACAATGAGCAGTTCTTC. Translating it yields CSARSILGLYNEQFF.

This clonotype showed up just a few times. The V gene is TRBV9, the J gene TRBJ2-1, with D perhaps given as TRBD1 or TRBD2 (5 bases each). The CDR3 spans 16 residues. V was trimmed by 4 bases and J by 2 bases, leaving 16 bases between them. Per germline, CDR1 SGDLS and CDR2 YYNGEE. The CDR3 DNA is TGTGCCAGCAGCTCAAGAGGGGACCCAGCCTACAATGAGCAGTTCTTC. Its protein product is CASSSRGDPAYNEQFF.

The chain uses TRBV9 and TRBJ2-1, with D hard to call. The CDR3 spans 13 residues. V was cut by 0 bases and J by 5 bases, with 6 bases left in between. Per germline, CDR1 SGDLS and CDR2 YYNGEE. For the CDR3, the DNA is TGTGCCAGCAGCGTAGATTGGGACAATGAGCAGTTCTTC. This sequence encodes CASSVDWDNEQFF. Full variable domain (remainder filled in from reference TRBV9 and TRBJ2-1): DSGVTQTPKHLITATGQRVTLRCSPRSGDLSVYWYQQSLDQGLQFLIQYYNGEERAKGNILERFSAQQFPDLHSELNLSSLELGDSALYFCASSVDWDNEQFFGPGTRLTVL.

The chain recombines TRBV5-1 with TRBJ2-1, with a weak D call TRBD2 (6 bases). Trimming removed 0 bases from V and 7 bases from J, with 14 bases in between. The CDR3 loop spans 15 amino acids. Germline CDR1 reads SGHRS; CDR2 reads YFSETQ. The CDR3 is CASSLEGSGENEQFF. The CDR3 DNA reads as TGCGCCAGCAGCTTGGAGGGTAGCGGAGAGAATGAGCAGTTCTTC.

The CDR3 DNA reads TGTGCCAGCAGCCCGGGACAGGGGGAATTGGGTGGCTACACCTTC. Amino acid sequence: CASSPGQGELGGYTF. This sequence joins TRBV7-3 and TRBJ1-2; 11 bases are a match to TRBD1. The CDR3 extends over 15 amino acids. V was pared by 5 bases and J by 7 bases, with 9 bases of the junction left unmatched. CDR1 is SGHTA, CDR2 FQGTGA, per germline.

The chain carries TRBV30 and TRBJ2-5; 11 bases match TRBD2. The CDR3 extends over 19 amino acids. The germline gives CDR1 GTSNPN, CDR2 SVGIG (reference sequence). V was pared by 0 bases and J by 1 base, with 13 bases of the junction left unmatched. CDR3 amino acids: CAWSVGASGRTSTQETQYF. DNA of the CDR3: TGTGCCTGGAGTGTGGGGGCTAGCGGGAGGACAAGTACCCAAGAGACCCAGTACTTC. The whole variable domain, filled in from reference TRBV30 and TRBJ2-5, reads SQTIHQWPATLVQPVGSPLSLECTVEGTSNPNLYWYRQAAGRGLQLLFYSVGIGQISSEVPQNLSASRPQDRQFILSSKKLLLSDSGFYLCAWSVGASGRTSTQETQYFGPGTRLLVL.

This clonotype was picked up many times. The CDR3, as DNA: TGTGCCATCAGTCCGACTAGCGACCGCGAGACCCAGTACTTC. This gives the protein CAISPTSDRETQYF. J is TRBJ2-5 and V is TRBV10-3; TRBD2 matches 8 bases. The CDR3 spans 14 residues. Germline V gene sequence: CDR1 ENHRY, CDR2 SYGVKD. V lost 5 bases, J lost 5 bases, and 7 bases stayed unmatched.

This clonotype was observed a few times. This rearrangement joins TRBV9 to TRBJ1-6; D is undetermined. Germline values: CDR1 SGDLS, CDR2 YYNGEE. The CDR3 contains 14 residues. Trimming removed 0 bases from V and 7 bases from J, with 8 bases in between. DNA of the CDR3: TGTGCCAGCAGCGTAGAAAGTGGAAATTCACCCCTCCACTTT. Amino acid sequence: CASSVESGNSPLHF.

There are many counts of this clonotype. The chain uses TRBV5-1 and TRBJ1-1, with D unresolved. V lost 1 base and J 0 bases, leaving 10 bases between the germline ends. CDR3 length: 15 residues. Germline V CDR1 and CDR2: SGHRS, YFSETQ. CDR3 sequence: CASSLRAAVNTEAFF. The CDR3 region has the DNA TGCGCCAGCAGCTTGAGGGCAGCGGTGAACACTGAAGCTTTCTTT.

The table lists this clonotype with many counts. The rearrangement links TRBV20-1 to TRBJ2-5, with D possibly being TRBD2 (7 bases). Trimming stripped 2 bases from V and 5 bases from J, with 15 bases between. This CDR3 contains 14 residues. The germline gives CDR1 DFQATT, CDR2 SNEGSKA (reference sequence). CDR3 nucleotide sequence: TGCAGTGCTAGACTCCTGGGGGGGGCCGAGACCCAGTACTTC. It yields the protein CSARLLGGAETQYF.